These 12 T cell receptor beta chains share one sample of origin, sequenced in a study of beta chain features in type 1 diabetes. For these TCRs, the target antigens are not known. Study-wide results and caveats: The study found moderately but significantly shorter TCRB CDR3s in all four CD4+ subsets of Type 1 diabetes patients.

Since all of the isolated RNA was reverse transcribed, expressed TCRB transcripts were what got sequenced. The data were produced by immunoSEQ multiplex PCR, yet TCRdb's version contains in-frame clones alone and is incomplete. Here the sample spans under 350,000 clones, around 22% being singletons. The sequenced sample consisted of naive CD4+ T cells from blood. Source of these receptors: a woman between 25 and 40 years old with type 1 diabetes.

The chain employs TRBV4-2 and TRBJ2-5; possibly TRBD1 for D (6 bases). Germline lookup yields CDR1 LGHNA and CDR2 YNFKEQ. This CDR3 has 21 residues. V was trimmed by 4 bases and J by 5 bases, leaving 35 bases between them. CDR3 nucleotides: TGTGCCAGCAGCCCATCAATGGCCGGTTACCGGGACATAAAGACCAGTGAGACCCAGTACTTC. This gives the protein CASSPSMAGYRDIKTSETQYF.

This clone was seen a handful of times. The chain is built from TRBV9 and TRBJ1-3; TRBD1 might be the D (5 bases). V was pared by 0 bases and J by 1 base, with 8 bases between. CDR1 SGDLS and CDR2 YYNGEE come from the germline V gene. The CDR3 sequence is 15 residues long. In DNA, the CDR3 is TGTGCCAGCAGCGTAGAGGGGCTATCTGGAAACACCATATATTTT. Translation: CASSVEGLSGNTIYF.

V and J are TRBV9 and TRBJ2-3, with D possibly matching TRBD2 (6 bases). The CDR3 extends over 17 amino acids. From germline, CDR1 is SGDLS and CDR2 YYNGEE. Between the trimmed V and J ends, which lost 7 bases and 1 base, there was a span of 22 bases. The CDR3 DNA reads TGTGCCAGCGGTGCCTTGTTCAGGACGGGAGGCACAGATACGCAGTATTTT. Its protein is CASGALFRTGGTDTQYF.

The rearrangement links TRBV6-5 to TRBJ1-1; 7 nucleotides align to TRBD1. J gave up 5 bases and V 5 bases, and 8 bases lay outside the gene matches. CDR1 and CDR2 from the germline V gene are MNHEY and SVGAGI. The CDR3 loop spans 14 amino acids. The DNA for the CDR3 is TGTGCCAGCAGTCTTAGGGACAGTCGGACTGAAGCTTTCTTT. The encoded protein is CASSLRDSRTEAFF.

The chain links TRBV7-9 to TRBJ2-7; D gene ambiguous. The CDR3 extends over 14 amino acids. V was pared by 3 bases and J by 0 bases, with 9 bases between. Germline lookup yields CDR1 SEHNR and CDR2 FQNEAQ (reference sequence). For the CDR3, the DNA is TGTGCCAGCAGCTTCTTTGAGGCCTCCTACGAGCAGTACTTC. It specifies CASSFFEASYEQYF.

The rearrangement uses TRBV30 and TRBJ2-5, with 14 bases identical to TRBD2. CDR3 size: 18 residues. The germline CDR1 and CDR2 sequences are GTSNPN and SVGIG (reference sequence). The V and J ends lost 2 bases and 1 base, in that order; junction bases with no gene match: 9. In DNA, the CDR3 is TGTGCCTGGAGTCCGCGGACTAGCGGGAGGCATTTCCAAGAGACCCAGTACTTC. Its translation is CAWSPRTSGRHFQETQYF.

The J gene is TRBJ2-7, the V gene TRBV27; D is perhaps TRBD1 (6 bases). The V gene's germline CDR1 is MNHEY and CDR2 SMNVEV (reference sequence). This CDR3 spans 14 amino acids. V dropped 5 bases and J dropped 0 bases, with 11 bases sitting between them. The CDR3 coding sequence is TGTGCCAGCAGTCCCCGGACAGCCTCCTACGAGCAGTACTTC. It yields the protein CASSPRTASYEQYF.

This CDR3 reads CASRGLAVTSYNEQFF. Written as DNA, the CDR3 is TGCGCCAGCAGAGGACTAGCGGTAACCTCATACAATGAGCAGTTCTTC. The chain carries TRBV4-1 and TRBJ2-1, with 10 bases aligning to TRBD2. The CDR3 loop spans 16 amino acids. Trimming removed 6 bases from V and 4 bases from J; junction bases left unmatched: 9. CDR1 and CDR2 (germline): MGHRA, YSYEKL.

This chain links TRBV7-9 with TRBJ2-5; D remains ambiguous. Germline V gene lookup returns CDR1 SEHNR and CDR2 FQNEAQ (reference sequence). V was pared by 6 bases and J by 5 bases, with 13 bases between. The CDR3 runs to 13 residues. The CDR3 here is CASRKLVRETQYF. The DNA of the CDR3 is TGTGCCAGCAGGAAGCTAGTCCGGGAGACCCAGTACTTC.

This chain joins TRBV4-1 and TRBJ2-3; a weak D match, TRBD2 (5 bases). Germline V gene data show CDR1 as MGHRA and CDR2 as YSYEKL. Trimming pared 0 bases from V and 0 bases from J, leaving 10 bases between. The CDR3 length is 16 residues. Here the CDR3 reads CASSQDGGSSTDTQYF. CDR3 DNA sequence: TGCGCCAGCAGCCAAGATGGCGGGTCTAGCACAGATACGCAGTATTTT.

This clone was seen a handful of times. The chain links TRBV29-1 to TRBJ1-1, with 10 nucleotides matching TRBD1. The CDR3 sequence is 13 residues long. With V trimmed by 7 bases and J by 6 bases, 8 bases remained unmatched. Germline CDR1 SQVTM, CDR2 ANQGSEA. CDR3 amino acids: CSGKGTGASEAFF. CDR3 nucleotide sequence: TGCAGCGGTAAGGGGACAGGGGCTTCTGAAGCTTTCTTT. The variable domain in full, completed from reference TRBV29-1 and TRBJ1-1, reads SAVISQKPSRDICQRGTSLTIQCQVDSQVTMMFWYRQQPGQSLTLIATANQGSEATYESGFVIDKFPISRPNLTFSTLTVSNMSPEDSSIYLCSGKGTGASEAFFGQGTRLTVV.

The CDR3 sequence is CSVGARGPYGYTF. DNA for the CDR3: TGCAGCGTTGGTGCGCGGGGACCCTATGGCTACACCTTC. The rearrangement joins TRBV29-1 to TRBJ1-2; tentatively, D is TRBD1 (5 bases). Germline assignment: CDR1 SQVTM and CDR2 ANQGSEA. The CDR3 has 13 amino acids. With 4 bases removed from V and 4 bases from J, the gap between germline ends came to 13 bases.